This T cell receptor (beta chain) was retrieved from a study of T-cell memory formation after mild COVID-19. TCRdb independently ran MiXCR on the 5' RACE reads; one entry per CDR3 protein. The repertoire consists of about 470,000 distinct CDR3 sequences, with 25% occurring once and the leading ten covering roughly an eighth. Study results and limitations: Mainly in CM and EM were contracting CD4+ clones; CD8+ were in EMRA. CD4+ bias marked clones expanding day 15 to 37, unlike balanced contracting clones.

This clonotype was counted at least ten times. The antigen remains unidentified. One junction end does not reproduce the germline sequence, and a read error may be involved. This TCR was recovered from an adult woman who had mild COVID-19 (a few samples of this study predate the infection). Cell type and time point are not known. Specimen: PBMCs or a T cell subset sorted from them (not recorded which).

The CDR3 spells CAMILGRGTFF. The CDR3 bases are TGTGCCATGATCCTTGGGCGGGGGACTTTTTTC. This chain joins TRBV9 and TRBJ2-7; 7 positions match TRBD2. The V gene's germline CDR1 is SGDLS and CDR2 YYNGEE. The CDR3 contains 11 residues.